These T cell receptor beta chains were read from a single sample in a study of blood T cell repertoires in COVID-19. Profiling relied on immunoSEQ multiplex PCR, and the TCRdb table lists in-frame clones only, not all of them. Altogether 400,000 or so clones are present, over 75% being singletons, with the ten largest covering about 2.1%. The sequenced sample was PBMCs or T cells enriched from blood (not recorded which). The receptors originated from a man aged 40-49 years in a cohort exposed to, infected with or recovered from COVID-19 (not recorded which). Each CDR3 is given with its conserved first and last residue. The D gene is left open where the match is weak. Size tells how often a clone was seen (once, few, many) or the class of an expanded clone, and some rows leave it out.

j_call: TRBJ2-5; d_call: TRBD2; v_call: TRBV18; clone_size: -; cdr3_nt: TGTGCCAGCTCACCGGGACTAGGGGAGACCCAGTACTTC; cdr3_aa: CASSPGLGETQYF
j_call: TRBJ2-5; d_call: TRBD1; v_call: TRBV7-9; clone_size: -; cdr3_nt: TGTGCCAGCAGCTCCCGGGACAGCCAAGAGACCCAGTACTTC; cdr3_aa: CASSSRDSQETQYF
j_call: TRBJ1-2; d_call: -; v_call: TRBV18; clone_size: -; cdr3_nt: TGTGCCAGCTCGGAACAGGGAGCTAACTATGGCTACACCTTC; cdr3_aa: CASSEQGANYGYTF
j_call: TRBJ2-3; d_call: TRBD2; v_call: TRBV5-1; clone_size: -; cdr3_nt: TGCGCCAGCAGCTTGCGGACTACTAGCGGGAGGGCCTCAGGCACAGATACGCAGTATTTT; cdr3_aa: CASSLRTTSGRASGTDTQYF
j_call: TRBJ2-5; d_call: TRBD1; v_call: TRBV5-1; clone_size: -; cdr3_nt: TGCGCCAGCAGAGGACAGGGCCTTCAAGAGACCCAGTACTTC; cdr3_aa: CASRGQGLQETQYF
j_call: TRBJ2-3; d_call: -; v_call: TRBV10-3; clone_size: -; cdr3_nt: TGTGCCATCACAACAGGGTCCTCCACAGATACGCAGTATTTT; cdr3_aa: CAITTGSSTDTQYF
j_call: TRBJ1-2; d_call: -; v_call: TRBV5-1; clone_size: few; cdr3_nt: TGCGCCAGCACGCCGGAGGGTAACTATGGCTACACCTTC; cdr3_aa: CASTPEGNYGYTF
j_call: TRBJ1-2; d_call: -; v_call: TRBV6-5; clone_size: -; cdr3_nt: TGTGCCAGCAGTCCCCAGACAGAGAACTATGGCTACACCTTC; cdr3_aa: CASSPQTENYGYTF
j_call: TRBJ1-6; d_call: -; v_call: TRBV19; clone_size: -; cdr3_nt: TGTGCCAGTAGTAACCTACAGGGAAGGAATTCACCCCTCCACTTT; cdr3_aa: CASSNLQGRNSPLHF
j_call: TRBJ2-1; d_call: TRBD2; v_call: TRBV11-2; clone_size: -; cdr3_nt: TGTGCCAGCAGCTTTACAGCGGGGCCCTACAATGAGCAGTTCTTC; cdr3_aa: CASSFTAGPYNEQFF
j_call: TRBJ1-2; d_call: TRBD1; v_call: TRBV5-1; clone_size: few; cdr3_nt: TGCGCCAGCAGCGCAATGGGACAGAACTATGGCTACACCTTC; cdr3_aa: CASSAMGQNYGYTF
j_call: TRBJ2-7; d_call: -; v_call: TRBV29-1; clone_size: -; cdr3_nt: TGCAGCGTTGAAAGGGGGAGTGGCTACGAGCAGTACTTC; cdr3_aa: CSVERGSGYEQYF
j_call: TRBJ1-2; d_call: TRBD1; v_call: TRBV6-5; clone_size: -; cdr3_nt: TGTGCCAGCAGTTCGCCGGGACAGATAGCTAACTATGGCTACACCTTC; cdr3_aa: CASSSPGQIANYGYTF
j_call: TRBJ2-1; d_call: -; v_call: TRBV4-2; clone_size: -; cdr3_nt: TGTGCCAGCAGCCAAGAGGTACTAGCTGTCTCCTACAATGAGCAGTTCTTC; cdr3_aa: CASSQEVLAVSYNEQFF
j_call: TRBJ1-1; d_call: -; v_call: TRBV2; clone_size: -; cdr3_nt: TGTGCCAGCAGTGAAAATCCAGCCTGGAGGACTGAAGCTTTCTTT; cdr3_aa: CASSENPAWRTEAFF
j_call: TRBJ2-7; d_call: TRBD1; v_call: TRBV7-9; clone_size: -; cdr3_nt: TGTGCCAGCAGCTCGCCGACAGGGGAGGTTTACGAGCAGTACTTC; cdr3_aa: CASSSPTGEVYEQYF
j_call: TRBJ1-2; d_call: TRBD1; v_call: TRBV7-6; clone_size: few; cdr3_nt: TGTGCCAGCAGCTTAGAACAGGGGACTAACTATGGCTACACCTTC; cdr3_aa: CASSLEQGTNYGYTF
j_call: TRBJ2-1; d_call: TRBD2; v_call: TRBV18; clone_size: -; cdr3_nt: TGTGCCAGCTCACCAGGTGTAAGACTAGCGGGAGTAAGAGAGCAGTTCTTC; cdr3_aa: CASSPGVRLAGVREQFF
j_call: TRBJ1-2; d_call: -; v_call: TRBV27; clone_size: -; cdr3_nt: TGTGCCAGCAGCGGGACTTCTAACTATGGCTACACCTTC; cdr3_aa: CASSGTSNYGYTF
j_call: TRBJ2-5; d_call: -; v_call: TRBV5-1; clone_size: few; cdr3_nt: TGCGCCAGCAGCTTGTACGGGGTCCAAGAGACCCAGTACTTC; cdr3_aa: CASSLYGVQETQYF
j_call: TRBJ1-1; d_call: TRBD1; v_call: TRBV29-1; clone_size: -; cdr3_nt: TGCAGCGGCATGAGACAGGGATTTTCTGAAGCTTTCTTT; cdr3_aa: CSGMRQGFSEAFF
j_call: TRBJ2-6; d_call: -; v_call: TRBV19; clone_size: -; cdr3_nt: TGTGCCAGTAGTATAATTTACTCTGGGGCCAACGTCCTGACTTTC; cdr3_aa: CASSIIYSGANVLTF
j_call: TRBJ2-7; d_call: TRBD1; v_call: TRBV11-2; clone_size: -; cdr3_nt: TGTGCCAGCAGCGGCCGGGACAGGACCTACGAGCAGTACTTC; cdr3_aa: CASSGRDRTYEQYF
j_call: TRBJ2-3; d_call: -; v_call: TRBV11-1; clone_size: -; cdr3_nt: TGTGCCAGCAGCTTAGCGACTACTTTGAACCCAGATACGCAGTATTTT; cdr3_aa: CASSLATTLNPDTQYF
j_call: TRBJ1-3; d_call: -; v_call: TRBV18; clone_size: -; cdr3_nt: TGTGCCAGCTCACCCAGCAGAGGCTCTGGAAACACCATATATTTT; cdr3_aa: CASSPSRGSGNTIYF
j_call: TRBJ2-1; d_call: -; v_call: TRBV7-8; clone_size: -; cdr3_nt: TGTGCCAGCAGCTTAGAAGGAGCGCGGCGGCAGTTCTTC; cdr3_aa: CASSLEGARRQFF
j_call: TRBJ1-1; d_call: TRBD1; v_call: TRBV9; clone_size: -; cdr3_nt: TGTGCCAGCAGCGGTCGACAGGGAAGTGACACTGAAGCTTTCTTT; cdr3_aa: CASSGRQGSDTEAFF
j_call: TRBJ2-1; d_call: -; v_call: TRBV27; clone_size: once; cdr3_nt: TGTGCCAGCAGTTTAAGGGGTCTCCCCTACAATGAGCAGTTCTTC; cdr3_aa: CASSLRGLPYNEQFF
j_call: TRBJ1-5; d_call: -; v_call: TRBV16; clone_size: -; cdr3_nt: TGTGCCAGCAGCCTCCAGGGAAAGGGGGATCAGCCCCAGCATTTT; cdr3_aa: CASSLQGKGDQPQHF
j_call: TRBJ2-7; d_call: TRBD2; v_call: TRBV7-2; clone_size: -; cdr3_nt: TGTGCCAGCAGCTTCTCTAGCGGGGGGGCCTACGAGCAGTACTTC; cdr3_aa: CASSFSSGGAYEQYF
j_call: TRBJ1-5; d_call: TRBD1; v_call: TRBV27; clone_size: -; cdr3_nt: TGTGCCAGCAGTTTGACAGGGCTGGAGCCCCAGCATTTT; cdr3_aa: CASSLTGLEPQHF
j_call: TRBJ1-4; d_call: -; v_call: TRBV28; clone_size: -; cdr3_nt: TGTGCCAGCAGTCTCACAGGGAATGAAAAACTGTTTTTT; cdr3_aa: CASSLTGNEKLFF
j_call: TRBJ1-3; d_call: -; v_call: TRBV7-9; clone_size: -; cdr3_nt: TGTGCCAGCAGCTTAGCTAGAAACACCATATATTTT; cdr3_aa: CASSLARNTIYF
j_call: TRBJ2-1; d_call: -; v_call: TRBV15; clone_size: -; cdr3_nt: TGTGCCACCAGCAGAGGGACTTACAATGAGCAGTTCTTC; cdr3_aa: CATSRGTYNEQFF
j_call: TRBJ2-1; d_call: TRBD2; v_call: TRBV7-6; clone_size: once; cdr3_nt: TGTGCCAGCAGCTTAGGGGCCGGGACTAGCGGCCTCAATGAGCAGTTCTTC; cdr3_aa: CASSLGAGTSGLNEQFF
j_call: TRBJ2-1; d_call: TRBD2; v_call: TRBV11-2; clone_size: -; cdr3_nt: TGTGCCAGCAGCTTAAGCGGGAGCTCCTACAATGAGCAGTTCTTC; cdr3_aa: CASSLSGSSYNEQFF
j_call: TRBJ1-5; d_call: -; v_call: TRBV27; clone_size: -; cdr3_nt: TGTGCCAGCAGTTCTGATTGGCAGAATCAGCCCCAGCATTTT; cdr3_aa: CASSSDWQNQPQHF
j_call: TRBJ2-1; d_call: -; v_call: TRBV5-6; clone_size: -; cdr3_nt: TGTGCCAGCAGCTTGAGCGGTTCCCTCGGCAGCGCCTACAATGAGCAGTTCTTC; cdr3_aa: CASSLSGSLGSAYNEQFF
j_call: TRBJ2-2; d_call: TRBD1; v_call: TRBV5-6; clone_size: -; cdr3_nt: TGTGCCAGCAGCAGTAAGGGACAGGAGAACACCGGGGAGCTGTTTTTT; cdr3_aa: CASSSKGQENTGELFF
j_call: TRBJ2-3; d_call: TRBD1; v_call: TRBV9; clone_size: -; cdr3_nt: TGTGCCAGCAGCGTAGAGGGGGCCCAAACGCAGTATTTT; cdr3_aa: CASSVEGAQTQYF
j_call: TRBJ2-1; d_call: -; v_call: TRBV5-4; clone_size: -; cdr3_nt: TGTGCCAGCACCCGGGTCCCCCACAATGAGCAGTTCTTC; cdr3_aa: CASTRVPHNEQFF
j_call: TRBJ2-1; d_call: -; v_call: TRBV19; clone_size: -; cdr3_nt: TGTGCCAGTAGTATTGATTTCGTGCTAAGAAACAATGAGCAGTTCTTC; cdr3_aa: CASSIDFVLRNNEQFF
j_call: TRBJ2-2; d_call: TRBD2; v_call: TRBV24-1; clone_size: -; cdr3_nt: TGTGCCACCAGTGAGAAAGGACTAGTAGGAAACACCGGGGAGCTGTTTTTT; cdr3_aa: CATSEKGLVGNTGELFF
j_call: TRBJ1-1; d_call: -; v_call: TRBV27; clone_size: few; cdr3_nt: TGTGCCAGCAGTTTGTTTCAAAACACTGAAGCTTTCTTT; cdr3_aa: CASSLFQNTEAFF